These T cell receptor beta chains were read from a single sample in a study of vaccination and CD4 T cells after COVID-19. TCRdb reanalysed the PCR reads using MiXCR and keeps one entry per CDR3 protein. The sample lists about 19,000 distinct CDR3 sequences; approximately 38% were seen once. These receptors' targets are unknown. The sample comprised cultured CD4+ T cells from blood. These receptor sequences come from a human donor with COVID-19. CDR3s include the opening cysteine and the closing phenylalanine or tryptophan. The D gene is left open where the match is weak. Clone sizes are given selectively: once, few, many, or a class where the clone is expanded.

J gene: TRBJ1-2
V gene: TRBV11-3
clone size: few
D gene: .
CDR3 protein: CASSLVLGSNYGYTF
CDR3 DNA: TGTGCCAGCAGCTTAGTTCTGGGGTCTAACTATGGCTACACCTTC

J gene: TRBJ2-3
V gene: TRBV5-1
clone size: .
D gene: .
CDR3 protein: CASSLGNSYTDTQYF
CDR3 DNA: TGCGCCAGCAGCTTGGGCAACAGCTACACAGATACGCAGTATTTT

J gene: TRBJ1-2
V gene: TRBV19
clone size: .
D gene: TRBD1
CDR3 protein: CASRYTGQSRGYTF
CDR3 DNA: TGTGCCAGTAGATATACGGGACAGTCAAGAGGCTACACCTTC

J gene: TRBJ2-2
V gene: TRBV20-1
clone size: .
D gene: .
CDR3 protein: CSANDRIQNTGELFF
CDR3 DNA: TGCAGTGCAAACGACAGAATTCAGAACACCGGGGAGCTGTTTTTT

J gene: TRBJ2-2
V gene: TRBV20-1
clone size: .
D gene: TRBD2
CDR3 protein: CSAPRTSGGTGELFF
CDR3 DNA: TGCAGTGCTCCCAGGACTAGCGGGGGGACCGGGGAGCTGTTTTTT

J gene: TRBJ2-1
V gene: TRBV20-1
clone size: .
D gene: TRBD2
CDR3 protein: CSAGTSGVGDNEQFF
CDR3 DNA: TGCAGTGCCGGGACTAGCGGGGTTGGGGACAATGAGCAGTTCTTC

J gene: TRBJ2-7
V gene: TRBV15
clone size: .
D gene: .
CDR3 protein: CATSREPQGIDGQYF
CDR3 DNA: TGTGCCACCAGCAGAGAACCCCAGGGAATCGATGGGCAGTACTTC

J gene: TRBJ1-3
V gene: TRBV11-3
clone size: .
D gene: TRBD1
CDR3 protein: CASSHRDSGDTIYF
CDR3 DNA: TGTGCCAGCAGCCACCGGGACAGCGGGGACACCATATATTTT

J gene: TRBJ2-3
V gene: TRBV7-3
clone size: medium-sized
D gene: TRBD2
CDR3 protein: CASRKTSGGTDTQYF
CDR3 DNA: TGTGCCAGCAGAAAGACTAGCGGGGGGACAGATACGCAGTATTTT

J gene: TRBJ2-2
V gene: TRBV5-1
clone size: .
D gene: .
CDR3 protein: CASSLHTGKGKGGELFF
CDR3 DNA: TGCGCCAGCAGCTTACACACAGGGAAGGGCAAGGGCGGGGAGCTGTTTTTT

J gene: TRBJ2-5
V gene: TRBV21-1
clone size: once
D gene: .
CDR3 protein: CASSKVELDLAIQETQYF
CDR3 DNA: TGTGCCAGCAGCAAAGTTGAGTTGGACTTAGCTATCCAAGAGACCCAGTACTTC

J gene: TRBJ2-1
V gene: TRBV12-3/TRBV12-4
clone size: .
D gene: TRBD1
CDR3 protein: CASNRQGAVRNEQFF
CDR3 DNA: TGTGCCAGCAACCGACAGGGGGCGGTGCGGAATGAGCAGTTCTTC

J gene: TRBJ2-3
V gene: TRBV7-3
clone size: few
D gene: .
CDR3 protein: CASSSTSLATDTQYF
CDR3 DNA: TGTGCCAGCAGCAGTACTAGCTTGGCCACAGATACGCAGTATTTT

J gene: TRBJ1-5
V gene: TRBV18
clone size: few
D gene: .
CDR3 protein: CASSSTDSNQPQHF
CDR3 DNA: TGTGCCAGCTCATCGACAGATAGCAATCAGCCCCAGCATTTT

J gene: TRBJ1-6
V gene: TRBV12-3/TRBV12-4
clone size: .
D gene: .
CDR3 protein: CASSLRDTGNSPLHF
CDR3 DNA: TGTGCCAGCAGTTTACGGGACACGGGGAATTCACCCCTCCACTTT

J gene: TRBJ2-3
V gene: TRBV11-2
clone size: few
D gene: TRBD1
CDR3 protein: CASSSQGVDTQYF
CDR3 DNA: TGTGCCAGCAGCTCCCAGGGGGTAGATACGCAGTATTTT

J gene: TRBJ2-1
V gene: TRBV5-5
clone size: few
D gene: TRBD1
CDR3 protein: CASSLTPGDRISGQFF
CDR3 DNA: TGTGCCAGCAGCCTAACCCCTGGGGACAGGATCTCCGGGCAGTTCTTC